The 24 T cell receptor beta chains below come from one sample, sequenced in a study of blood T cell repertoires in COVID-19. Assay used: immunoSEQ multiplex PCR; TCRdb lists only in-frame clones, some missing. Of nearly 110,000 clones in the sample, roughly 90% are singletons; the top ten hold 4.5% to 5%. Source material: peripheral blood. The receptors here all came from a man between 35 and 55 years old with active or convalescent COVID-19.

The V and J genes are TRBV25-1 and TRBJ1-5; a possible D gene is TRBD1 (5 bases). CDR1 is MGHDK and CDR2 is SYGVNS in the germline V gene. The V end was cut by 3 bases, the J end by 2 bases, with 5 bases between. The CDR3 is 13 residues long. This chain's CDR3 is CASSDRGNQPQHF. The CDR3 nucleotides are TGTGCCAGCAGTGACAGGGGCAATCAGCCCCAGCATTTT. The entire variable domain, with the rest obtained from reference TRBV25-1 and TRBJ1-5, is as follows: EADIYQTPRYLVIGTGKKITLECSQTMGHDKMYWYQQDPGMELHLIHYSYGVNSTEKGDLSSESTVSRIRTEHFPLTLESARPSHTSQYLCASSDRGNQPQHFGDGTRLSIL.

This chain uses TRBV29-1 with TRBJ2-1; 9 nucleotides agree with TRBD2. This CDR3 is built from 14 residues. The V gene's germline CDR1 is SQVTM and CDR2 ANQGSEA. The CDR3 DNA follows: TGCAGTGGCGGTCTGACTAGCGGCTACAATGAGCAGTTCTTC. Amino acids: CSGGLTSGYNEQFF.

The chain carries TRBV28 and TRBJ2-3, with unresolved D. Germline lookup yields CDR1 MDHEN and CDR2 SYDVKM. V shed 5 bases and J shed 2 bases, with 8 bases lying between them. This CDR3 spans 13 amino acids. CDR3 residues: CASSPQSTDTQYF. In DNA, the CDR3 is TGTGCCAGCAGTCCCCAATCCACAGATACGCAGTATTTT.

The CDR3 DNA reads TGTGCCATCAGTCTACAGGGTAGGGCGGGTGAAGCTTTCTTT. Translation: CAISLQGRAGEAFF. The V call is TRBV10-3, the J call TRBJ1-1, with D possibly TRBD1 on 6 matching bases. The germline CDR1 and CDR2 sequences are ENHRY and SYGVKD. With 5 bases removed from V and 7 bases from J, the gap between germline ends came to 17 bases. The CDR3 contains 14 residues.

V usage is TRBV9 and J usage is TRBJ2-1; the match to TRBD2 covers 11 bases. From germline, CDR1 is SGDLS and CDR2 YYNGEE. With 0 bases clipped from V and 6 bases from J, the junction kept 5 bases outside the gene matches. There are 16 residues in the CDR3. This CDR3 reads CASSVEASGRSNEQFF. The CDR3 region has the DNA TGTGCCAGCAGCGTAGAGGCTAGCGGGAGGTCCAATGAGCAGTTCTTC.

The chain is built from TRBV4-1 and TRBJ2-1; TRBD1 matches 7 bases. This CDR3 contains 15 residues. The junction had 4 bases not matched to a gene; V was cut back by 0 bases and J by 5 bases. Germline CDR1 MGHRA, CDR2 YSYEKL. CDR3 bases: TGCGCCAGCAGCCAAGATACCGGGACAGACAATGAGCAGTTCTTC. Its translation is CASSQDTGTDNEQFF.

This clone appeared once. This chain joins TRBV30 and TRBJ2-2; weak D call: TRBD2 (5 bases). CDR3 length: 15 residues. The ends were cut back, 3 bases at V and 5 bases at J, with 16 bases in the middle. Germline V gene lookup returns CDR1 GTSNPN and CDR2 SVGIG (reference sequence). DNA of the CDR3: TGTGCCTGGAGAATTAGCGTTCCCCGAACCGGGGAGCTGTTTTTT. Translated: CAWRISVPRTGELFF. The whole variable domain, remainder taken from reference TRBV30 and TRBJ2-2, is SQTIHQWPATLVQPVGSPLSLECTVEGTSNPNLYWYRQAAGRGLQLLFYSVGIGQISSEVPQNLSASRPQDRQFILSSKKLLLSDSGFYLCAWRISVPRTGELFFGEGSRLTVL.

The chain recombines TRBV12-3 or TRBV12-4 with TRBJ2-1, with a weak D call TRBD1 (8 bases). The CDR3 is 12 amino acids. V was pared by 5 bases and J by 9 bases, with 11 bases between. In nucleotides, the CDR3 is TGTGCCAGCAGTAACAGGGGGGGTGAGCAGTTCTTC. It specifies CASSNRGGEQFF.

V gene TRBV6-2 or TRBV6-3 combines with J gene TRBJ1-1, with D tentatively TRBD1 (5 bases). The CDR3 covers 11 residues. Germline values: CDR1 MNHEY, CDR2 SVGEGT. V was cut by 6 bases and J by 8 bases, with 10 bases left in between. Written as DNA, the CDR3 is TGTGCCAGCAGCTATGGGGGGGAAGCTTTCTTT. Encoded protein: CASSYGGEAFF.

This chain uses TRBV19 with TRBJ1-1, with D perhaps matching TRBD1 (5 bases). V dropped 10 bases and J dropped 2 bases, with 17 bases sitting between them. The CDR3 is made up of 14 amino acids. Per germline, CDR1 LNHDA and CDR2 SQIVND (reference sequence). CDR3 DNA sequence: TGTGCCACCGCAGGGCGGGAGGCTAACACTGAAGCTTTCTTT. Protein: CATAGREANTEAFF.

This chain joins TRBV7-2 and TRBJ2-3, with TRBD2 matching over 8 bases. Looked up from germline, CDR1 is SGHTA and CDR2 is FQGNSA. CDR3 length equals 14 residues. Losses at the gene ends were 4 bases for V and 4 bases for J; bases not matched to a gene: 4. The CDR3 nucleotides are TGTGCCAGCAGCTCCGGACTAGCCGCAGATACGCAGTATTTT. As protein: CASSSGLAADTQYF.

The J gene is TRBJ2-7, the V gene TRBV18, with a weak D call TRBD1 (5 bases). The length of the CDR3 is 16 residues. V lost 6 bases and J lost 2, with 20 bases in between. Germline V lookup: CDR1 KGHSH, CDR2 LQKENI. Here the CDR3 reads CASSTGQTGLAYEQYF. The CDR3 DNA is TGTGCCAGCTCGACCGGGCAAACAGGCCTAGCCTACGAGCAGTACTTC.

V usage is TRBV18 and J usage is TRBJ2-5; 8 bases match TRBD2. J gave up 5 bases and V 3 bases, and 14 bases lay outside the gene matches. The CDR3 spans 17 residues. CDR1 is KGHSH and CDR2 is LQKENI in the germline V gene. The CDR3 spells CASSPVPGLEGWETQYF. CDR3 nucleotides: TGTGCCAGCTCACCTGTACCGGGACTAGAAGGTTGGGAGACCCAGTACTTC.

V gene TRBV11-3 combines with J gene TRBJ2-7; D not resolved. The CDR3 is 14 residues long. V shed 1 base and J shed 3 bases, with 10 bases lying between them. The germline CDR1 and CDR2 sequences are SGHNT and YENEEA. The CDR3 here is CASSLVLVYYEQYF. In DNA, the CDR3 is TGTGCCAGCAGCTTAGTTTTAGTGTACTACGAGCAGTACTTC.

The CDR3 loop reads CASSYDGYNEQFF. DNA for the CDR3: TGTGCCAGCAGCTACGACGGGTACAATGAGCAGTTCTTC. The chain is built from TRBV6-5 and TRBJ2-1; D is undetermined. There are 13 residues in the CDR3. Germline CDR1 MNHEY, CDR2 SVGAGI. V lost 6 bases and J 4 bases, leaving 10 bases between the germline ends.

The J gene is TRBJ1-5, the V gene TRBV19; D possibly corresponds to TRBD1 (6 bases). V lost 8 bases to trimming and J lost 1 base, with 9 bases between them. Germline-derived CDR1 and CDR2 are LNHDA and SQIVND (reference sequence). This CDR3 spans 13 amino acids. This CDR3 reads CASRDTSNQPQHF. CDR3 sequence (DNA): TGTGCCAGTCGGGACACCAGCAATCAGCCCCAGCATTTT.

The genes are TRBV19 and TRBJ2-3; 7 nucleotides agree with TRBD1. The CDR3 has 17 amino acids. Germline CDR1 is LNHDA and CDR2 is SQIVND (reference sequence). With 4 bases clipped from V and 1 base from J, the junction kept 11 bases outside the gene matches. CDR3 residues: CASSNIDRAGGTDTQYF. CDR3 coding DNA: TGTGCCAGTAGTAACATCGACAGGGCTGGCGGCACAGATACGCAGTATTTT.

The chain couples TRBV10-3 to TRBJ1-5, with a tentative D call TRBD1 (5 bases). The V end was cut by 3 bases, the J end by 8 bases, with 8 bases between. Germline assignment: CDR1 ENHRY and CDR2 SYGVKD. CDR3 size: 12 residues. CDR3 coding DNA: TGTGCCATCAGTGAAGGGGTGAAGCCCCAGCATTTT. Protein: CAISEGVKPQHF.

The CDR3 region is CASSADRASNQPQHF. In DNA, the CDR3 is TGTGCCAGCAGTGCGGACAGGGCGAGCAATCAGCCCCAGCATTTT. The V gene is TRBV2, the J gene TRBJ1-5, with 8 bases lining up with TRBD1. The CDR3 loop spans 15 amino acids. Per the germline V gene, CDR1 is SNHLY and CDR2 is FYNNEI. V was pared by 4 bases and J by 1 base, with 3 bases of the junction left unmatched.

The chain recombines TRBV7-2 with TRBJ2-7; D is ambiguous. The germline gives CDR1 SGHTA, CDR2 FQGNSA. The CDR3 contains 13 residues. Trimming pared 1 base from V and 3 bases from J, leaving 7 bases between. DNA of the CDR3: TGTGCCAGCAGCTTAGTGAGGAGCTACGAGCAGTACTTC. This encodes CASSLVRSYEQYF.

The chain combines TRBV6-2 or TRBV6-3 with TRBJ2-1; 7 bases are shared with TRBD2. The germline CDR1 and CDR2 sequences are MNHEY and SVGEGT. The CDR3 is 15 amino acids. V was pared by 2 bases and J by 9 bases, with 10 bases of the junction left unmatched. CDR3 bases: TGTGCCAGCAGTTACCCGGGGGGTGAGGCGATTGAGCAGTTCTTC. Translation: CASSYPGGEAIEQFF.

The chain employs TRBV6-1 and TRBJ2-1; 11 nucleotides agree with TRBD2. CDR1 is MNHNS and CDR2 is SASEGT in the germline V gene. J gave up 4 bases and V 6 bases, and 5 bases lay outside the gene matches. The CDR3 has 15 amino acids. As DNA, the CDR3 is TGTGCCAGCAGATCGGGACTAGCGGCGTACAATGAGCAGTTCTTC. Translated, it gives CASRSGLAAYNEQFF.

The chain carries TRBV5-6 and TRBJ1-3; 7 nucleotides agree with TRBD1. The CDR3 is made up of 14 amino acids. CDR1 is SGHDT, CDR2 YYEEEE, per germline. The V gene end was trimmed by 1 base and the J gene end by 2 bases; junction bases not matched to a gene: 0. The CDR3 DNA follows: TGTGCCAGCAGCTTGACAGGGGCTGGAAACACCATATATTTT. Translated, it gives CASSLTGAGNTIYF.

The sample holds one count of this clone. This sequence joins TRBV7-3 and TRBJ2-5, with a weak D call TRBD2 (6 bases). Germline assignment: CDR1 SGHTA and CDR2 FQGTGA. CDR3 length: 15 amino acids. The V gene lost 2 bases and the J gene lost 4 bases, with 14 bases spanning the gap. CDR3 nucleotide sequence: TGTGCCAGCAGCTTATTTAGCGGACCCCCAGAGACCCAGTACTTC. It translates to CASSLFSGPPETQYF.